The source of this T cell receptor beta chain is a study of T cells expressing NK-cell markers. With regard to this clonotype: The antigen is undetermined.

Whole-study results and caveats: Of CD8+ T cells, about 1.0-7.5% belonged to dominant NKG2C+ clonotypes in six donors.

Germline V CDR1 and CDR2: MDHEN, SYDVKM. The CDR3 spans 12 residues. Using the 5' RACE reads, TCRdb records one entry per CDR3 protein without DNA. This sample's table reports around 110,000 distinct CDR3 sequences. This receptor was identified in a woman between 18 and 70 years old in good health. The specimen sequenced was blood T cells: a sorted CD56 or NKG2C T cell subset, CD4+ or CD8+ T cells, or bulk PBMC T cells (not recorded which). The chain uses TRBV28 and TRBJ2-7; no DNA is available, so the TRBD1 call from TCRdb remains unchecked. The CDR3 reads CAITKGAYEQYF.